These 10 T cell receptor beta chains were all obtained from the same sample, sequenced in a study of blood T cell repertoires in COVID-19. Using immunoSEQ multiplex PCR, the repertoire was profiled, and TCRdb retains in-frame clones only, with some absent. The data hold about 46,000 clones, with 80% to 90% observed a single time. Specimen: peripheral blood. The receptors were gathered from a human donor in a cohort sampled during active COVID-19. The donor label of this sample is uncertain.

This clone came up a few times. The chain joins TRBV9 to TRBJ1-2, with D hard to call. The CDR3 is made up of 13 amino acids. CDR1 and CDR2 (germline): SGDLS, YYNGEE. V was cut by 0 bases and J by 8 bases, with 11 bases left in between. Written as DNA, the CDR3 is TGTGCCAGCAGCGTAGGTGTGGAGGGAGGCTACACCTTC. It translates to CASSVGVEGGYTF. Full variable domain (rest looked up from reference TRBV9 and TRBJ1-2): DSGVTQTPKHLITATGQRVTLRCSPRSGDLSVYWYQQSLDQGLQFLIQYYNGEERAKGNILERFSAQQFPDLHSELNLSSLELGDSALYFCASSVGVEGGYTFGSGTRLTVV.

The chain recombines TRBV11-2 with TRBJ2-3; 9 bases map to TRBD2. This CDR3 is 19 amino acids long. In germline, CDR1 is SGHAT, CDR2 FQNNGV. V shed 5 bases and J 2 bases; nucleotides not matched to a gene: 17. Here the CDR3 reads CASSPHGSSGVVNTDTQYF. CDR3 in DNA: TGTGCCAGCAGCCCCCACGGGTCTAGCGGGGTTGTTAACACAGATACGCAGTATTTT.

The rearrangement uses TRBV4-2 and TRBJ2-7; D remains ambiguous. Germline V gives CDR1 LGHNA, CDR2 YNFKEQ. This CDR3 is built from 12 residues. Trimming shortened V by 0 bases and J by 9 bases, and 9 bases separated the two germline ends. CDR3 coding DNA: TGTGCCAGCAGCCAAGATACGAGTGGGCAGTACTTC. Translating it yields CASSQDTSGQYF.

J is TRBJ1-4 and V is TRBV15; TRBD1 agrees at 9 bases. This CDR3 is built from 15 residues. With 1 base clipped from V and 8 bases from J, the junction kept 5 bases outside the gene matches. Germline V CDR1 and CDR2: LNHNV, YYDKDF (reference sequence). CDR3 sequence: CATSRAEDRGEKLFF. CDR3 nucleotide sequence: TGTGCCACCAGCAGAGCGGAGGACAGGGGAGAAAAACTGTTTTTT.

The chain is built from TRBV18 and TRBJ1-5; 7 nucleotides align to TRBD1. CDR1 and CDR2 (germline): KGHSH, LQKENI. The CDR3 consists of 17 residues. V dropped 1 base and J dropped 3; count of bases not matched to a gene: 9. DNA of the CDR3: TGTGCCAGCTCACCACGAGGGACAGAGATCGACAATCAGCCCCAGCATTTT. This gives the protein CASSPRGTEIDNQPQHF. The entire variable domain, with the rest obtained from reference TRBV18 and TRBJ1-5, is as follows: NAGVMQNPRHLVRRRGQEARLRCSPMKGHSHVYWYRQLPEEGLKFMVYLQKENIIDESGMPKERFSAEFPKEGPSILRIQQVVRGDSAAYFCASSPRGTEIDNQPQHFGDGTRLSIL.

This clone was counted only a few times. The CDR3 region is CASSLQGENTEAFF. In DNA form, the CDR3 reads TGTGCCAGCTCACTCCAGGGGGAGAACACTGAAGCTTTCTTT. The chain joins TRBV18 to TRBJ1-1; 7 bases are a match to TRBD1. The ends lost 4 bases at V and 1 base at J; junction bases unmatched: 3. The germline CDR1 and CDR2 sequences are KGHSH and LQKENI. The CDR3 consists of 14 residues. The full variable domain, rest sourced from reference TRBV18 and TRBJ1-1, is NAGVMQNPRHLVRRRGQEARLRCSPMKGHSHVYWYRQLPEEGLKFMVYLQKENIIDESGMPKERFSAEFPKEGPSILRIQQVVRGDSAAYFCASSLQGENTEAFFGQGTRLTVV.

This clone turned up a few times. This chain connects TRBV7-2 to TRBJ2-2; D possibly corresponds to TRBD2 (5 bases). Germline V gene data show CDR1 as SGHTA and CDR2 as FQGNSA. The CDR3 extends over 15 amino acids. The V end was cut by 2 bases, the J end by 0 bases, with 7 bases between. Written as DNA, the CDR3 is TGTGCCAGCAGCTTACAGAGGGCGAACACCGGGGAGCTGTTTTTT. Its protein product is CASSLQRANTGELFF.

The chain recombines TRBV7-6 with TRBJ2-1; TRBD2 is a possible D gene (6 bases). There are 15 residues in the CDR3. CDR1 is SGHVS and CDR2 is FNYEAQ in the germline V gene. Trimming shortened V by 5 bases and J by 7 bases, and 18 bases separated the two germline ends. The CDR3 coding sequence is TGTGCCAGCAGCATTAGCGGAGGGGCGAGAAATGAGCAGTTCTTC. Its translation is CASSISGGARNEQFF.

CDR3 nucleotide sequence: TGTGCCAGCAGCTACCTGACAGGCCCTAATGAAAAACTGTTTTTT. Amino acids: CASSYLTGPNEKLFF. The rearrangement joins TRBV5-5 to TRBJ1-4, with D perhaps TRBD1 (6 bases). The CDR3 spans 15 residues. The V end lost 3 bases, the J end lost 3 bases, and 12 bases lay between the germline ends. Germline V CDR1 and CDR2: SGHKS, YYEKEE (reference sequence).

J is TRBJ2-3 and V is TRBV7-2, with 10 bases matching TRBD2. The V and J ends lost 5 bases and 3 bases, in that order; junction bases with no gene match: 11. Germline V CDR1 and CDR2: SGHTA, FQGNSA. CDR3 size: 17 residues. Here the CDR3 DNA reads TGTGCCAGCAGCCCAAGCGGGGGGGCTGGGTTTACAGATACGCAGTATTTT. Its protein product is CASSPSGGAGFTDTQYF.